A selection of T cell receptor beta chains follows, all from one sample in a study of T-cell reconstitution after alpha-beta-depleted transplantation in children. From the PCR reads, TCRdb called clonotypes with MiXCR, one entry per CDR3 protein. The profile covers approximately 500,000 distinct CDR3 sequences, with more than 9% appearing a single time and 2% taken by the ten largest. The sample was PBMCs, taken before TCRalphabeta/CD19-depleted stem cell transplant. These TCRs come from a child aged 2-9 years with inherited bone marrow failure, due to receive a stem cell transplant. The CDR3 runs from the conserved cysteine through the conserved F or W. The D gene is left open where the match is weak. Some rows mark clone size as missing; the rest say once, few, many or name a class of expanded clone.

V	size	D	J	CDR3	DNA
TRBV9	few	TRBD2	TRBJ2-6	CASSRTSARSGANVLTF	TGTGCCAGCTCAAGGACTAGCGCCCGCTCTGGGGCCAACGTCCTGACTTTC
TRBV30	many	TRBD2	TRBJ2-3	CAWKGRGGRGDTQYF	TGTGCCTGGAAAGGGAGGGGCGGAAGAGGAGATACGCAGTATTTT
TRBV13	.	.	TRBJ1-1	CASSFTGRRTEAFF	TGTGCCAGCAGCTTCACAGGGCGGCGGACTGAAGCTTTCTTT
TRBV10-3	many	.	TRBJ2-1	CAISEGGIDNEQFF	TGTGCCATCAGTGAAGGAGGAATAGACAATGAGCAGTTCTTC
TRBV6-1	few	TRBD2	TRBJ2-4	CASRRKIAGAKNIQYF	TGTGCCAGCAGACGCAAGATAGCGGGAGCCAAAAACATTCAGTACTTC
TRBV20-1	few	.	TRBJ1-5	CSARGIWDGEQPQHF	TGCAGTGCTAGAGGGATATGGGACGGCGAGCAGCCCCAGCATTTT
TRBV6-2/TRBV6-3	many	.	TRBJ2-1	CASSYMAGIGNEQFF	TGTGCCAGCAGTTACATGGCGGGGATCGGCAATGAGCAGTTCTTC
TRBV29-1	many	TRBD1	TRBJ2-2	CSAQGQGVPTGELFF	TGCAGCGCTCAAGGACAGGGGGTACCCACCGGGGAGCTGTTTTTT
TRBV3-1	many	.	TRBJ1-1	CASSQEGARTEAFF	TGTGCCAGCAGCCAAGAGGGGGCGCGAACTGAAGCTTTCTTT
TRBV4-3	many	TRBD1	TRBJ2-7	CASSQEDRGSYEQYF	TGCGCCAGCAGCCAGGAGGACAGGGGTTCCTACGAGCAGTACTTC
TRBV27	many	TRBD2	TRBJ2-7	CASRGGVTYEQYF	TGTGCCAGCCGGGGGGGTGTGACCTACGAGCAGTACTTC
TRBV4-3	many	TRBD2	TRBJ2-1	CASSQVGRDNEQFF	TGCGCCAGCAGCCAAGTGGGGAGGGACAATGAGCAGTTCTTC
TRBV6-2/TRBV6-3	many	.	TRBJ2-1	CASSYSRQGTDGFF	TGTGCCAGCAGTTACTCACGGCAGGGGACGGACGGGTTCTTC
TRBV6-2/TRBV6-3	few	TRBD2	TRBJ2-2	CASSYSGRAEIYTGELFF	TGTGCCAGCAGTTACTCGGGGAGGGCCGAGATTTACACCGGGGAGCTGTTTTTT
TRBV6-5	many	.	TRBJ2-7	CASSYSSDSYEQYF	TGTGCCAGCAGTTACTCGAGTGACAGCTACGAGCAGTACTTC
TRBV20-1	many	.	TRBJ1-1	CSARETQVAEAFF	TGCAGTGCTAGAGAGACGCAGGTTGCTGAAGCTTTCTTT
TRBV12-3/TRBV12-4	many	TRBD1	TRBJ1-1	CASSLEQGIGAFF	TGTGCCAGCAGTTTAGAACAGGGGATTGGCGCTTTCTTT
TRBV4-3	many	TRBD1	TRBJ2-7	CASSRGQGTPSYEQYF	TGCGCCAGCAGCCGAGGACAGGGCACCCCCTCCTACGAGCAGTACTTC
TRBV12-3/TRBV12-4	many	TRBD1	TRBJ1-5	CASSPDRGGNQPQHF	TGTGCCAGCAGCCCGGACAGGGGCGGCAATCAGCCCCAGCATTTT
TRBV27	.	.	TRBJ2-1	CASSLQASNEQFF	TGTGCCAGCAGTTTACAAGCGAGCAATGAGCAGTTCTTC
TRBV24-1	many	TRBD1	TRBJ2-5	CATSDPGQGGETQYF	TGTGCCACCAGTGATCCCGGACAGGGCGGAGAGACCCAGTACTTC
TRBV29-1	many	.	TRBJ2-3	CSWEADTQYF	TGCAGTTGGGAGGCAGATACGCAGTATTTT
TRBV4-3	many	TRBD2	TRBJ2-1	CASSHASGSETYNEQFF	TGCGCCAGCAGCCACGCTAGCGGGAGTGAGACCTACAATGAGCAGTTCTTC
TRBV6-5	many	.	TRBJ2-7	CASSYFPGATTSSGEQYF	TGTGCCAGCAGTTACTTTCCCGGAGCGACTACTAGTTCTGGCGAGCAGTACTTC
TRBV10-3	many	.	TRBJ2-5	CAISEGRAGPQETQYF	TGTGCCATCAGTGAAGGACGGGCGGGTCCCCAAGAGACCCAGTACTTC
TRBV5-1	many	TRBD1	TRBJ2-1	CASSTGAYNEQFF	TGCGCCAGCAGTACAGGGGCCTACAATGAGCAGTTCTTC
TRBV5-1	many	.	TRBJ2-4	CASSLEWSVGNIQYF	TGCGCCAGCAGCTTGGAATGGTCCGTCGGAAACATTCAGTACTTC
TRBV20-1	.	TRBD2	TRBJ2-2	CSASPQREDTGELFF	TGCAGTGCTAGCCCCCAGCGGGAGGACACCGGGGAGCTGTTTTTT
TRBV10-3	many	TRBD2	TRBJ2-1	CAISEGLAVKNNEQFF	TGTGCCATCAGCGAAGGACTAGCGGTAAAAAACAATGAGCAGTTCTTC
TRBV7-9	many	TRBD1	TRBJ2-7	CASSFYRDRPYEQYF	TGTGCCAGCAGCTTTTACCGGGACAGGCCCTACGAGCAGTACTTC
TRBV7-2	many	.	TRBJ2-3	CASSLVRSRDTQYF	TGTGCCAGCAGCTTAGTCCGTAGCAGGGATACGCAGTATTTT
TRBV3-1	many	TRBD2	TRBJ2-2	CASSQRLAGVTGELFF	TGTGCCAGCAGCCAACGACTAGCGGGAGTCACCGGGGAGCTGTTTTTT
TRBV5-1	few	.	TRBJ1-2	CASSFSAGSPRGYTF	TGCGCCAGCAGCTTTTCGGCAGGGAGCCCTCGCGGCTACACCTTC
TRBV12-3/TRBV12-4	many	TRBD2	TRBJ2-1	CASSDLLAGAQFF	TGTGCCAGCAGCGACCTCCTAGCGGGGGCGCAGTTCTTC
TRBV4-2	many	TRBD2	TRBJ2-3	CASSQEPSGRAGTDTQYF	TGTGCCAGCAGCCAAGAGCCTAGCGGGAGGGCCGGCACAGATACGCAGTATTTT
TRBV28	few	.	TRBJ1-5	CASSLLTSNQPQHF	TGTGCCAGCAGTTTATTAACATCAAATCAGCCCCAGCATTTT
TRBV12-3/TRBV12-4	many	TRBD2	TRBJ2-7	CASSYTSGRNEQYF	TGTGCCAGCAGCTATACTAGCGGGAGGAACGAGCAGTACTTC
TRBV7-2	many	.	TRBJ2-7	CASSLFAGGGYEQYF	TGTGCCAGCAGCTTATTTGCCGGGGGAGGCTACGAGCAGTACTTC
TRBV29-1	many	TRBD1	TRBJ1-1	CSVGTGAEAFF	TGCAGCGTTGGTACAGGGGCTGAAGCTTTCTTT
TRBV19	many	TRBD2	TRBJ2-3	CASRGRVTDTQYF	TGTGCCAGCCGAGGGAGGGTTACAGATACGCAGTATTTT
TRBV20-1	many	TRBD2	TRBJ2-2	CSAMTSVWAVPGELFF	TGCAGTGCTATGACTAGCGTATGGGCCGTACCCGGGGAGCTGTTTTTT
TRBV15	many	TRBD2	TRBJ2-7	CATSRGGLAGYYEQYF	TGTGCCACCAGCAGAGGGGGACTAGCGGGTTACTACGAGCAGTACTTC
TRBV20-1	many	TRBD1	TRBJ2-4	CSARDNRGAKNIQYF	TGCAGTGCTAGAGATAACAGGGGGGCCAAAAACATTCAGTACTTC
TRBV24-1	.	.	TRBJ1-5	CATRPEASQGSNQPQHF	TGTGCCACCAGACCCGAAGCTAGTCAGGGAAGCAATCAGCCCCAGCATTTT
TRBV29-1	many	.	TRBJ1-1	CSVEAPGNTEAFF	TGCAGCGTTGAAGCCCCGGGGAACACTGAAGCTTTCTTT
TRBV19	once	TRBD1	TRBJ2-7	CASSRYGTGSSYEQYF	TGTGCCAGTAGTCGATATGGGACAGGGTCTTCGTACGAGCAGTACTTC
TRBV2	few	.	TRBJ2-7	CASITGNDYEQYF	TGTGCCAGCATAACCGGGAACGACTACGAGCAGTACTTC
TRBV5-1	many	.	TRBJ2-3	CASSFSTWRSPTDTQYF	TGCGCCAGCAGCTTCTCTACGTGGCGATCCCCCACAGATACGCAGTATTTT
TRBV6-4	.	TRBD1	TRBJ2-1	CASSRGQGHYNEQFF	TGTGCCAGCAGTAGGGGACAGGGACACTACAATGAGCAGTTCTTC
TRBV7-9	many	.	TRBJ2-7	CASSSLLRDEQYF	TGTGCCAGCAGCTCACTGTTGCGTGACGAGCAGTACTTC
TRBV20-1	many	TRBD1	TRBJ1-2	CSARVPGQGNGYTF	TGCAGTGCTAGAGTCCCGGGACAGGGGAATGGCTACACCTTC
TRBV3-1	many	TRBD2	TRBJ2-2	CASSQDPAGGSTGELFF	TGTGCCAGCAGCCAAGATCCTGCGGGAGGATCTACCGGGGAGCTGTTTTTT
TRBV5-1	.	.	TRBJ2-1	CASRPTATYNEQFF	TGCGCCAGCCGACCGACAGCCACCTACAATGAGCAGTTCTTC